These T cell receptor beta chains were read from a single sample in a study of molecular identifiers for immune sequencing clone quantification. TCRdb ran MiXCR on the PCR reads and lists one entry per CDR3 protein. The table lists some 650,000 distinct CDR3 sequences, 15% to 20% of them singletons, with about 0.9% in the top ten. Sample: naive CD8+ T cells from blood, with Jurkat cell RNA spiked in. These receptors came from a human donor in good health. Some libraries in this study had Jurkat cell RNA spiked in. Both conserved end residues are part of each CDR3. The D gene is left open where the match is weak. The size of a clone is reported for some rows only, either as once, few or many, or as a class for expanded clones.

TRBJ2-1 - TRBV19 TRBD2 CASTSGTRSRLNEQLF TGTGCCAGTACTAGCGGGACTAGAAGCAGACTCAATGAGCAGCTCTTC
TRBJ2-7 - TRBV9 - CASSVGCGTVEQYF TGTGCCAGCAGCGTAGGGTGCGGGACTGTGGAGCAGTACTTC
TRBJ2-7 - TRBV12-3/TRBV12-4 TRBD1 CASSFGTGKTYEQYF TGTGCCAGCAGTTTCGGGACAGGGAAGACCTACGAGCAGTACTTC
TRBJ2-1 many TRBV7-6 - CASSLTPRSSYNEQFF TGTGCCAGCAGCCTGACACCAAGAAGCTCCTACAATGAGCAGTTCTTC
TRBJ1-1 many TRBV4-1 - CASSQEPIASMNTEAFF TGCGCCAGCAGCCAAGAACCTATAGCCAGCATGAACACTGAAGCTTTCTTT
TRBJ2-7 - TRBV4-1 - CASSQDWTGALYEQYF TGCGCCAGCAGCCAAGATTGGACGGGAGCCCTTTACGAGCAGTACTTC
TRBJ2-7 many TRBV27 - CASSPGPGFSSYEQYF TGTGCCAGCAGCCCAGGCCCAGGGTTCAGCTCCTACGAGCAGTACTTC
TRBJ1-3 - TRBV5-4 - CASSWAGAGNAIYF TGTGCCAGCAGCTGGGCCGGAGCTGGAAACGCCATATATTTT
TRBJ2-5 many TRBV27 TRBD2 CASSPTPGLAEVQWYF TGTGCCAGCAGTCCGACTCCGGGACTAGCGGAGGTGCAGTGGTACTTC
TRBJ2-7 few TRBV7-9 TRBD1 CASSSGQDGAYEQYF TGTGCCAGCAGCTCTGGACAGGACGGAGCCTACGAGCAGTACTTC
TRBJ2-7 many TRBV7-2 TRBD1 CASNSGTGGIYEQYF TGTGCCAGCAACTCAGGGACAGGGGGCATCTACGAGCAGTACTTC
TRBJ2-2 many TRBV7-9 - CASRREINTGELFF TGTGCCAGCCGACGGGAGATTAACACCGGGGAGCTGTTTTTT
TRBJ2-5 few TRBV20-1 - CSARDTPQPQETQYF TGCAGTGCTAGAGATACCCCCCAACCTCAAGAGACCCAGTACTTC
TRBJ2-5 many TRBV14 - CASSQVRKETQYF TGTGCCAGCAGCCAAGTCAGGAAAGAGACCCAGTACTTC
TRBJ2-5 - TRBV27 TRBD1 CASSLWQGAETQYF TGTGCCAGCAGTTTATGGCAGGGGGCGGAGACCCAGTACTTC
TRBJ2-3 many TRBV7-2 - CASSWGEEDTDTQYF TGTGCCAGCAGTTGGGGAGAGGAGGACACAGATACGCAGTATTTT
TRBJ2-7 many TRBV20-1 TRBD2 CSARLLAGGSYEQYF TGCAGTGCTAGATTACTAGCGGGAGGCTCCTACGAGCAGTACTTC
TRBJ2-2 many TRBV7-9 - CASSSRGNLNTGELFF TGTGCCAGCAGCTCAAGGGGGAACCTAAACACCGGGGAGCTGTTTTTT
TRBJ2-1 - TRBV4-2 TRBD2 CASSHGRTSGIYNEQFF TGTGCCAGCAGCCATGGCAGGACTAGCGGGATCTACAATGAGCAGTTCTTC
TRBJ2-1 many TRBV4-3 - CASSQDSLVVYNEQFF TGCGCCAGCAGCCAAGATTCCCTGGTGGTCTACAATGAGCAGTTCTTC
TRBJ2-7 few TRBV27 - CASSFRGPEVEQYF TGTGCCAGCAGTTTCCGGGGCCCCGAGGTGGAGCAGTACTTC
TRBJ2-1 many TRBV5-5 - CASSLFDNEQFF TGTGCCAGCAGCTTGTTCGACAATGAGCAGTTCTTC
TRBJ1-2 many TRBV29-1 TRBD1 CSVEGDPGTGANYGYTF TGCAGCGTTGAAGGGGATCCCGGGACAGGAGCTAACTATGGCTACACCTTC
TRBJ2-5 few TRBV12-2 - CASRFLWNRDRGRETQYF -
TRBJ2-3 - TRBV10-2 TRBD2 CASTGLAGVTDTQYF TGCGCCAGCACCGGACTAGCGGGGGTCACAGATACGCAGTATTTT
TRBJ2-7 few TRBV21-1 - CASSPAGRMIREVGF TGTGCCAGCAGCCCGGCGGGCAGGATGATTCGGGAGGTGGGCTTC
TRBJ2-1 - TRBV12-3/TRBV12-4 - CASSLGPGYEQFF TGTGCCAGCAGTTTAGGGCCCGGGTATGAGCAGTTCTTC
TRBJ1-5 - TRBV19 - CASHAGILPQHF TGTGCCTCCCACGCGGGGATTCTGCCCCAGCATTTT
TRBJ1-5 many TRBV12-3/TRBV12-4 TRBD1 CASTRDRGNQPQHF TGTGCCAGCACAAGGGACAGGGGGAATCAGCCCCAGCATTTT
TRBJ2-3 few TRBV4-1 TRBD2 CASSQDLTGGLTDTQYF TGCGCCAGCAGCCAAGACTTGACGGGAGGCCTCACAGATACGCAGTATTTT
TRBJ2-7 - TRBV6-2/TRBV6-3 TRBD2 CASGFVWELAGGPRYEQYF TGTGCCAGTGGGTTTGTGTGGGAGTTAGCGGGAGGGCCGAGGTACGAGCAGTACTTC
TRBJ1-2 many TRBV28 - CASSLYAGQSNYGYTF TGTGCCAGCAGTTTATATGCCGGACAGAGCAACTATGGCTACACCTTC
TRBJ2-1 - TRBV5-1 - CVSSLENNNNEQFF TGCGTCAGCAGCTTGGAGAACAACAACAATGAGCAGTTCTTC